What follows are 27 T cell receptor beta chains derived from one specimen sequenced in a study of regulatory T cells in long-lasting Graves disease. According to the study, TCR beta libraries were built with iRepertoire HTBI primers and CDR3-region Arm-PCR. One entry per CDR3 protein, called by TCRdb with MiXCR from the multiplex PCR reads. The profile covers more than 300,000 distinct CDR3 sequences, with 15% to 17% appearing a single time and roughly 20% taken by the ten largest. This sample's time point: newly diagnosed GD, antithyroid drugs for less than 3 months. PBMCs were the source of the RNA used for TCR sequencing. The sample here was peripheral blood mononuclear cells (PBMCs), taken at new diagnosis, from a patient treated with antithyroid drugs. The receptors were sampled from a female donor with Graves disease.

This clonotype came up a few times. The chain is built from TRBV18 and TRBJ2-5; tentative D call: TRBD2 (6 bases). The germline V gene has CDR1 KGHSH and CDR2 LQKENI. The CDR3 is made up of 14 amino acids. Between the trimmed V and J ends, which lost 6 bases and 2 bases, there was a span of 13 bases. CDR3: CASSRRDSQETQYF. The CDR3 bases are TGTGCCAGCTCGCGGCGGGACTCGCAAGAGACCCAGTACTTC.

This clonotype was counted at least ten times. The CDR3, as DNA: TGTGCCAGCAGTGAATCGCTGACAGGGGGGATGAACACTGAAGCTTTCTTT. This sequence encodes CASSESLTGGMNTEAFF. The rearrangement links TRBV6-1 to TRBJ1-1; TRBD1 agrees at 9 bases. Losses at the gene ends were 2 bases for V and 0 bases for J; bases not matched to a gene: 7. This CDR3 is built from 17 residues. Germline CDR1 MNHNS, CDR2 SASEGT.

This clonotype occurred many times. The rearrangement joins TRBV7-2 to TRBJ2-2, with TRBD2 matching over 7 bases. The CDR3 length is 16 residues. Germline V gives CDR1 SGHTA, CDR2 FQGNSA. The J segment lost 7 bases and the V segment lost 3 bases, leaving 11 bases of the junction unmatched. CDR3 coding DNA: TGTGCCAGCAGCTTTCGCCGACTAGCCCGGGGCGGGGAGCTGTTTTTT. Its translation: CASSFRRLARGGELFF.

This clonotype was picked up many times. The V call is TRBV12-3 or TRBV12-4, the J call TRBJ2-1; 8 bases are a match to TRBD2. The CDR3 sequence is 15 residues long. V lost 10 bases to trimming and J lost 4 bases; unmatched junction nucleotides: 12. The CDR3 coding sequence is TGTGCCACCGAAAACGTCGGGACTAGGTACAATGAGCAGTTCTTC. Translation gives CATENVGTRYNEQFF.

This clonotype showed up just a few times. The CDR3 sequence: CASSPPTRRNQPQHF. In DNA, the CDR3 is TGTGCCAGCTCACCACCGACCAGACGCAATCAGCCCCAGCATTTT. J is TRBJ1-5 and V is TRBV18; D gene ambiguous. Germline loops: CDR1 KGHSH, CDR2 LQKENI. The ends were cut back, 0 bases at V and 2 bases at J, with 8 bases in the middle. This CDR3 is 15 amino acids long.

The gene calls are TRBV30 and TRBJ2-3, with D uncertain. TRBJ2-5 explains the end of the DNA better; the J call may be wrong. The CDR3 consists of 13 residues. Germline V gene data show CDR1 as GTSNPN and CDR2 as SVGIG (reference sequence). The CDR3, as DNA: TGTGCCTCCACGCCAGTGTGGCCGGGGACCCAGTACTTC. Protein: CASTPVWPGTQYF.

This clonotype was detected many times. Germline is not matched at one junction end, which may reflect a read error. V and J are TRBV4-1 and TRBJ2-3; D uncertain. CDR1 and CDR2 (germline): MGHRA, YSYEKL. The CDR3 has 14 amino acids. The chain's CDR3 is CASSQGLEVDTQYF. The DNA for the CDR3 is TGTGCCAGCAGCCAAGGGCTAGAAGTAGATACGCAGTATTTT.

This clonotype appeared many times. This sequence joins TRBV10-3 and TRBJ1-1, with D uncertain. The CDR3 runs to 13 residues. Looked up from germline, CDR1 is ENHRY and CDR2 is SYGVKD. V was trimmed by 2 bases and J by 0 bases, leaving 4 bases between them. This CDR3 is CAISEGMNTEAFF. The DNA of the CDR3 is TGTGCCATCAGTGAGGGGATGAACACTGAAGCTTTCTTT.

This clonotype came up once. The rearrangement joins TRBV5-1 to TRBJ2-5, with a tentative D call TRBD1 (7 bases). Germline V gene lookup returns CDR1 SGHRS and CDR2 YFSETQ. V lost 3 bases and J lost 3, with 12 bases in between. The CDR3 spans 14 residues. In nucleotides, the CDR3 is TGCGCCAGCAGCTCGCGGGACAGCAAAGAGACCCAGTACTTC. This gives the protein CASSSRDSKETQYF.

This clonotype was counted ten times or more. The chain combines TRBV27 with TRBJ2-3, with D perhaps matching TRBD1 or TRBD2 (6 bases each). Trimming left V 4 bases short and J 8 bases short, with 16 bases between. This CDR3 is built from 14 residues. Germline assignment: CDR1 MNHEY and CDR2 SMNVEV (reference sequence). The CDR3 here is CASSWQRARGTQYF. In DNA, the CDR3 is TGTGCCAGCAGTTGGCAGCGGGCCAGGGGTACGCAGTATTTT.

This clonotype occurred many times. The chain has TRBV20-1 and TRBJ2-3; TRBD1 aligns across 7 bases. This CDR3 has 14 amino acids. From germline, CDR1 is DFQATT and CDR2 SNEGSKA (reference sequence). Unmatched junction bases numbered 7, after V lost 6 bases and J lost 1 base. CDR3 in amino acids: CSATTGLRTDTQYF. The CDR3 DNA reads TGCAGTGCAACGACAGGGCTCCGCACAGATACGCAGTATTTT.

The sample holds a few counts of this clonotype. The chain carries TRBV7-9 and TRBJ2-7; D is unclear. Germline assignment: CDR1 SEHNR and CDR2 FQNEAQ (reference sequence). V lost 0 bases and J 9 bases, leaving 15 bases between the germline ends. The CDR3 runs to 14 residues. Here the CDR3 DNA reads TGTGCCAGCAGCTTAGCGCGACCTGAGATCGGGCAGTACTTC. Translating it yields CASSLARPEIGQYF.

This clonotype was observed many times. The chain couples TRBV6-5 to TRBJ1-6; the match to TRBD1 covers 7 bases. Per the germline V gene, CDR1 is MNHEY and CDR2 is SVGAGI. With 2 bases clipped from V and 5 bases from J, the junction kept 3 bases outside the gene matches. The CDR3 sequence is 15 residues long. CDR3 coding DNA: TGTGCCAGCAGTTACACGGGACAGAATAATTCACCCCTCCACTTT. Its protein is CASSYTGQNNSPLHF.

About this clonotype: A clone one base away is much larger, so this may be a read error. The genes are TRBV7-2 and TRBJ2-3; D may be TRBD2 (6 bases). The J call may be in error: the DNA end matches TRBJ2-7 better. CDR3 length equals 13 residues. In germline, CDR1 is SGHTA, CDR2 FQGNSA. The CDR3 DNA reads as TGTGCCAGCAGCACAGCGACTAGTTTTGAGCAGTACTTC. Translation: CASSTATSFEQYF.

This clonotype was picked up many times. V usage is TRBV7-2 and J usage is TRBJ1-2; 7 bases are a match to TRBD1. Per germline, CDR1 SGHTA and CDR2 FQGNSA. The CDR3 runs to 13 residues. Trimming at V came to 5 bases and at J to 4 bases, leaving 4 bases not matched to a gene. The DNA for the CDR3 is TGTGCCAGCAGCCCCCGGGACAGCTATGGCTACACCTTC. It specifies CASSPRDSYGYTF.

This clonotype was seen repeatedly, ten times or more. J is TRBJ1-2 and V is TRBV7-2; D unclear. Trimming shortened V by 5 bases and J by 3 bases, and 16 bases separated the two germline ends. Germline V CDR1 and CDR2: SGHTA, FQGNSA. The CDR3 has 15 amino acids. The CDR3 nucleotides are TGTGCCAGCAGCCCTCGGGGAGCCGCCCACTATGGCTACACCTTC. It encodes CASSPRGAAHYGYTF.

V is TRBV27 and J is TRBJ2-2; 11 bases are shared with TRBD1. The trim removed 5 bases at V and 6 bases at J, leaving 5 bases unmatched. Germline V gene sequence: CDR1 MNHEY, CDR2 SMNVEV (reference sequence). The CDR3 runs 15 residues. The CDR3 loop reads CASSKGQGGAGELFF. The CDR3 DNA sequence: TGTGCCAGCAGTAAGGGACAGGGGGGCGCCGGGGAGCTGTTTTTT.

This clonotype was detected ten times or more. The chain uses TRBV5-1 and TRBJ1-1, with TRBD1 matching 8 bases. Germline V gives CDR1 SGHRS, CDR2 YFSETQ. The CDR3 sequence is 12 residues long. The V and J ends lost 4 bases and 9 bases, in that order; junction bases with no gene match: 5. CDR3 sequence: CASSVTGEQAFF. In DNA, the CDR3 is TGCGCCAGCAGCGTGACAGGGGAACAAGCTTTCTTT.

This clonotype was seen ten or more times. The chain links TRBV9 to TRBJ1-2, with D perhaps matching TRBD1 (5 bases). The germline gives CDR1 SGDLS, CDR2 YYNGEE. This CDR3 is 14 amino acids long. Trimming stripped 0 bases from V and 5 bases from J, with 11 bases between. CDR3 sequence: CASSVDGTVYGYTF. In nucleotides, the CDR3 is TGTGCCAGCAGCGTAGACGGGACGGTATATGGCTACACCTTC.

This clonotype was found many times. The chain is built from TRBV5-6 and TRBJ1-2; 7 bases match TRBD1. The CDR3 consists of 16 residues. With 0 bases clipped from V and 5 bases from J, the junction kept 10 bases outside the gene matches. Germline values: CDR1 SGHDT, CDR2 YYEEEE. The CDR3 loop is CASSLAGGQREYGYTF. The CDR3 DNA reads TGTGCCAGCAGCTTGGCAGGGGGACAGAGAGAATATGGCTACACCTTC.

The sample holds many counts of this clonotype. The V gene is TRBV15, the J gene TRBJ2-5, with D uncertain. The CDR3 is 15 residues long. The germline CDR1 and CDR2 sequences are LNHNV and YYDKDF (reference sequence). V lost 0 bases and J lost 2, with 10 bases in between. The CDR3 sequence is CATSRDRVGQETQYF. CDR3 in DNA: TGTGCCACCAGCAGAGATCGGGTAGGGCAAGAGACCCAGTACTTC.

This clonotype was recorded at least ten times. The V and J genes are TRBV20-1 and TRBJ1-1, with TRBD1 matching 10 bases. Germline loops: CDR1 DFQATT, CDR2 SNEGSKA (reference sequence). Unmatched junction bases numbered 12, after V lost 3 bases and J lost 5 bases. The CDR3 is 16 residues long. The CDR3 region is CSARRTPGTGATEAFF. CDR3 DNA: TGCAGTGCTAGGAGAACTCCCGGGACAGGGGCAACTGAAGCTTTCTTT.

This clonotype was found many times. V usage is TRBV19 and J usage is TRBJ2-1, with 10 bases identical to TRBD2. The CDR3 totals 16 residues. J gave up 9 bases and V 6 bases, and 14 bases lay outside the gene matches. The germline V gene has CDR1 LNHDA and CDR2 SQIVND (reference sequence). The CDR3 loop reads CASSLEKASGGSEQFF. DNA of the CDR3: TGTGCCAGTAGCCTCGAGAAGGCTAGCGGGGGCAGTGAGCAGTTCTTC.

The V and J genes are TRBV2 and TRBJ2-5; no definite D call. Per the germline V gene, CDR1 is SNHLY and CDR2 is FYNNEI. V lost 2 bases, J lost 0 bases, and 4 bases lay in between. The CDR3 extends over 13 amino acids. The CDR3 here is CASSEQNQETQYF. The CDR3 DNA follows: TGTGCCAGCAGTGAACAGAACCAAGAGACCCAGTACTTC.

In this sample, this clonotype turned up many times. The J gene is TRBJ2-5, the V gene TRBV6-1, with 12 bases that match TRBD2. Germline CDR1 MNHNS, CDR2 SASEGT. V lost 5 bases to trimming and J lost 2 bases; unmatched junction nucleotides: 6. This CDR3 has 16 residues. The CDR3 sequence is CASSRGLAGNQETQYF. The DNA of the CDR3 is TGTGCCAGCAGTCGCGGACTAGCGGGGAATCAAGAGACCCAGTACTTC.

This clonotype was counted many times. The CDR3 DNA reads as TGTGCCAGCAGTTACTCGCTGGCCCCGACCGGGGAGCTGTTTTTT. Protein product: CASSYSLAPTGELFF. This chain links TRBV6-5 with TRBJ2-2; the D is unclear. Trimming stripped 0 bases from V and 5 bases from J, with 10 bases between. There are 15 residues in the CDR3. From germline, CDR1 is MNHEY and CDR2 SVGAGI.

J is TRBJ1-5 and V is TRBV29-1; no clear D gene. V was shortened by 4 bases and J by 7 bases, with 11 bases between the two germline ends. The CDR3 contains 12 residues. Germline CDR1 SQVTM, CDR2 ANQGSEA. CDR3 nucleotide sequence: TGCAGCGTTGGGGGTGAGAGGCAGCCCCAGCATTTT. Amino acid sequence: CSVGGERQPQHF.